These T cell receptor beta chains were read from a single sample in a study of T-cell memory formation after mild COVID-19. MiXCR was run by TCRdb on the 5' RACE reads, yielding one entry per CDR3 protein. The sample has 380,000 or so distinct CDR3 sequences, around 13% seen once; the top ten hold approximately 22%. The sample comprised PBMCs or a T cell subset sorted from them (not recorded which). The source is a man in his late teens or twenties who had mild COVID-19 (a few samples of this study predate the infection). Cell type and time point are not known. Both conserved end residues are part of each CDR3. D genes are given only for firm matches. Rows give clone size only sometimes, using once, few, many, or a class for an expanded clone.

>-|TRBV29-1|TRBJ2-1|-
TGCAGCGTTGATAGAGGGTACGGGTCCAATGAGCAGTTCTTC
CSVDRGYGSNEQFF
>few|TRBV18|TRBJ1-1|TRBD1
TGTGCCAGCTCACCCAAGACAGGGTCAGGCACTGAAGCTTTCTTT
CASSPKTGSGTEAFF
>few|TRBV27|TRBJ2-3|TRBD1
TGTGCCAGCAGTTTACAAGGACAGGGGTTGAGCACAGATACGCAGTATTTT
CASSLQGQGLSTDTQYF
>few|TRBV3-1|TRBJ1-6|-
TGTGCCAGCAGCCAAGGGGGGGGCTCCTATAATTCACCCCTCCACTTT
CASSQGGGSYNSPLHF
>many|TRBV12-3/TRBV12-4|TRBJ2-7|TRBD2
TGTGCCAGCAGTTTAGGGGGAGGGAAGGAGCAGTACTTC
CASSLGGGKEQYF
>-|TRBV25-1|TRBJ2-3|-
TGTGCCAGCAGTGGATTCAGAGAAGGCACAGATACGCAGTATTTT
CASSGFREGTDTQYF
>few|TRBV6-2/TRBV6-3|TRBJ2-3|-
TGTGCCAGCAGCCGGACCAGGATAAAGATGACAGATACGCAGTATTTT
CASSRTRIKMTDTQYF
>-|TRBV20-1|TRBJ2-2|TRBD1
TGCAGTGCTGCCTTACAGGGGGCCAGCTTCGGGGAGCTGTTTTTT
CSAALQGASFGELFF
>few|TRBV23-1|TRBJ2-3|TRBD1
TGCGCCAGCAGTCAACCCACCTTAGAGACAGGGTTTGGCACAGATACGCAGTATTTT
CASSQPTLETGFGTDTQYF
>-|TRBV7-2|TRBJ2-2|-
TGTGCCAGCAGCTTAGTCGCAGCCGGGGAGCTGTTTTTT
CASSLVAAGELFF
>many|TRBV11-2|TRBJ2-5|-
TGTGCCAGCAGCTTAGGGCCCGGGTACCAAGAGACCCAGTACTTC
CASSLGPGYQETQYF
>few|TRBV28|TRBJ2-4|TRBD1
TGTGCCAGCAGTAGACCCCGGACAGGGAGAAACATTCAGTACTTC
CASSRPRTGRNIQYF
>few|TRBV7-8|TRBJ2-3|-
TGTGCCAGCAGCTTAGAGATCGGGGGAGATACGCAGTATTTT
CASSLEIGGDTQYF
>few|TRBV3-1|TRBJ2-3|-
TGTGCCAGCAGCCAACTCACAGATACGCAGTATTTT
CASSQLTDTQYF
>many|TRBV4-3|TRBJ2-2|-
TGCGCCAGCAGCCAAGGAATAGGGCGTGGGACCGGGGAGCTGTTTTTT
CASSQGIGRGTGELFF
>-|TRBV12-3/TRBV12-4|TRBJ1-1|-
TGTGCCAGCAGTGCCGCAGGGGTGACTGAAGCTTTCTTT
CASSAAGVTEAFF
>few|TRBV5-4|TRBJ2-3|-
TGTGCCAGCAGCTTGGTGGCTAGCAGGGCTTCGGATACGCAGTATTTT
CASSLVASRASDTQYF
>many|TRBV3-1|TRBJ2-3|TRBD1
TGTGCCAGCAGCCAAGGGACAGGGGACACAGATACGCAGTATTTT
CASSQGTGDTDTQYF
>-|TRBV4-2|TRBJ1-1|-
TGTGCCAGCAGACCTAGGGTTTTAGACACTGAAGCTTTCTTT
CASRPRVLDTEAFF
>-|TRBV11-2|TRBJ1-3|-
TGTGCCAGCAGCTTAGGCCGAGGCTCGATACACACCATATATTTT
CASSLGRGSIHTIYF
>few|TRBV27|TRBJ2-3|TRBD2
TGTGCCAGCACGCCAAGGGCGGGGGGGGCCACAGATACGCAGTATTTT
CASTPRAGGATDTQYF
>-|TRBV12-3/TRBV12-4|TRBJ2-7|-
TGTGCCAGCAGCGAGGGGTCGGCCGGGCTCTACGAGCAGTACTTC
CASSEGSAGLYEQYF
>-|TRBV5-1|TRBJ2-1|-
TGCGCCAGCAGCTTGCTTAATGAGCAGTTCTTC
CASSLLNEQFF
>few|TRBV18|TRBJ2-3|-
TGTGCCACCGCGCCGACAGATACGCAGTATTTT
CATAPTDTQYF
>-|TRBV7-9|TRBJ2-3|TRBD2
TGTGCCAGCAGCTTTCGCGGGGGGAGCACAGATACGCAGTATTTT
CASSFRGGSTDTQYF
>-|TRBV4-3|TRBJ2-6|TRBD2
TGCGCCAGCAGCCAAGAACTAGCGGGGGGGAGCTCTGGGGCCAACGTCCTGACTTTC
CASSQELAGGSSGANVLTF
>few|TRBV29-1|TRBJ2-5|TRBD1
TGCACCGGAACATGGGACAGGGGTTCAGAGACCCAGTACTTC
CTGTWDRGSETQYF
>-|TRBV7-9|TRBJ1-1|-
TGTGCCAGCAGACCGTCATGGATGAACACTGAAGCTTTCTTT
CASRPSWMNTEAFF
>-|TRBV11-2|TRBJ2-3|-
TGTGCCAGCAGCTTCATAATTGCGGCAGATACGCAGTATTTT
CASSFIIAADTQYF
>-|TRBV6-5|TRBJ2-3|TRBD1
TGTGCCAGCAGATACCGGGACAGGGTGGGAGATACGCAGTATTTT
CASRYRDRVGDTQYF
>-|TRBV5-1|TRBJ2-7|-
TGCGCCAGCAGCTTTGCGGCTCAGGGGACCTACGAGCAGTACTTC
CASSFAAQGTYEQYF
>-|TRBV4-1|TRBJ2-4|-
TGCGCCAGCAGCCCCTTCCCGAGTTTAGCCAAAAACATTCAGTACTTC
CASSPFPSLAKNIQYF
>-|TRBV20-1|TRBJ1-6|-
TGCAGTGCTAGACCTGGGACGCCGGATAATTCACCCCTCCACTTT
CSARPGTPDNSPLHF
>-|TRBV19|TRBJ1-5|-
TGTGCCAGTAGTATAGGGGCAGGGCCTAGCAATCAGCCCCAGCATTTT
CASSIGAGPSNQPQHF
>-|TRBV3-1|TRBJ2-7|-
TGTGCCAGCAGCCAAGCAGGGGGGTTCTACGAGCAGTACTTC
CASSQAGGFYEQYF
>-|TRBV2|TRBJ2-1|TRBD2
TGTGCCAGCAGTGAAGCGCTAGCGGGGGGGCTCGATGAGCAGTTCTTC
CASSEALAGGLDEQFF
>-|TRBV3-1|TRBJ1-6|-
TGTGCCAGCAGCCAGGGACCTTATCGGTCCTCACCCCTCCACTTT
CASSQGPYRSSPLHF
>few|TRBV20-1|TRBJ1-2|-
TGCAGTGCTAGAGATTGGAAGGGGCTGAAAAACTATGGCTACACCTTC
CSARDWKGLKNYGYTF
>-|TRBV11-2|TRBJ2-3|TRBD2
TGTGCCAGCGGCAGACTAGCGGGGGGGGTAGATACGCAGTATTTT
CASGRLAGGVDTQYF
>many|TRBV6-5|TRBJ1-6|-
TGTGCCAGCAGTCCGCTCCTCGTCGGGGATTCACCCCTCCACTTT
CASSPLLVGDSPLHF
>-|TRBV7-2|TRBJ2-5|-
TGTGCCAGCAGCGCCGGGGGAGCGAGGGAGACCCAGTACTTC
CASSAGGARETQYF
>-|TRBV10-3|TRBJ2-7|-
TGTTCCGGAGGGGGGAACTACGAGCAGTACTTC
CSGGGNYEQYF
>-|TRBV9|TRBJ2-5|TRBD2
TGTGCCAGCAGCGTCGGACTAGCGGGGGCCCAAGAGACCCAGTACTTC
CASSVGLAGAQETQYF
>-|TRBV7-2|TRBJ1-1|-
TGTGCCAGCAGCCCAACTACGGGACAGAACACTGAAGCTTTCTTT
CASSPTTGQNTEAFF
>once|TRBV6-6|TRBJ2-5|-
TGTGCCAGCAGCTACACAGGGTGGGAGACCCAGTACTTC
CASSYTGWETQYF
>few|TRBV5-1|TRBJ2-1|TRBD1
TGCGCCAGCAGCTATGCTACAGGGGGCCAGAATGAGCAGTTCTTC
CASSYATGGQNEQFF